This T cell receptor beta chain was profiled in a study of T-cell reconstitution after alpha-beta-depleted transplantation in children. Study outcomes and limitations: Diversity and T-cell counts at one year after transplant derived mostly from new T cells.

This clonotype occurred a few times. Its target is unknown. Molecular barcoding with unique molecular identifiers was used for the TCRbeta library. MiXCR, run by TCRdb on the PCR reads, gives a single entry per CDR3 protein. The sample gives fewer than 700,000 distinct CDR3 sequences, 10% to 15% of which show up once; around 2.2% is in the top ten. The junction had 4 bases not matched to a gene; V was cut back by 3 bases and J by 2 bases. Germline values: CDR1 MDHEN, CDR2 SYDVKM. The CDR3 spans 15 residues. This TCR was sampled from a male patient aged 10-17 years who had a stem cell transplant for acute myeloid leukemia, so the T cells may come from the graft donor. The V call is TRBV28, the J call TRBJ2-7; 10 nucleotides match TRBD2. This specimen was PBMCs, mostly from graft donor cells, taken 360 days after TCRalphabeta/CD19-depleted stem cell transplant. The CDR3 spells CASSFPSGSTYEQYF. The CDR3 DNA reads TGTGCCAGCAGTTTCCCTAGCGGGAGTACCTACGAGCAGTACTTC.